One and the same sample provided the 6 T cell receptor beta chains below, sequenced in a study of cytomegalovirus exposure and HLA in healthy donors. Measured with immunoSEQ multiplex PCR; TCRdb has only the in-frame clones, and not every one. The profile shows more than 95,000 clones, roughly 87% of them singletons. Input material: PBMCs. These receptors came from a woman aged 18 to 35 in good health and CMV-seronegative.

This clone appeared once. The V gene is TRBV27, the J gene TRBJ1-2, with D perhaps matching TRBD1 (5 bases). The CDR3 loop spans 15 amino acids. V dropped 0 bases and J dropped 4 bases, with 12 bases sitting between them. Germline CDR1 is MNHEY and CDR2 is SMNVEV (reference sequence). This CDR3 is CASSLSVAGPYGYTF. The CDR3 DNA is TGTGCCAGCAGTTTATCGGTGGCAGGGCCCTATGGCTACACCTTC.

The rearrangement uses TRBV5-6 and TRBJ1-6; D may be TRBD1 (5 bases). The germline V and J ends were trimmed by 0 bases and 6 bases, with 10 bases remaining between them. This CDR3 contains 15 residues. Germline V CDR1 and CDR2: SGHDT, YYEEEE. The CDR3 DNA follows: TGTGCCAGCAGCTTGGGAGCGGGGGGTAATTCACCCCTCCACTTT. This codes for CASSLGAGGNSPLHF.

The CDR3 sequence: CASSLQGGSYEQYV. CDR3 nucleotides: TGTGCCAGCAGTTTACAGGGAGGGTCCTACGAGCAGTACGTC. The rearrangement joins TRBV28 to TRBJ2-7, with 7 bases identical to TRBD2. V trimming: 2 bases; J trimming: 1 base; junction bases outside the gene matches: 2. Per the germline V gene, CDR1 is MDHEN and CDR2 is SYDVKM. CDR3 size: 14 residues.

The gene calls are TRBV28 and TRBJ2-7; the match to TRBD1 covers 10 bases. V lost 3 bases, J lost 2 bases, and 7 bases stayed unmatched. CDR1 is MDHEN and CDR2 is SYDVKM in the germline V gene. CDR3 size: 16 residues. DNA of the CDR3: TGTGCCAGCAGTTTGCTCCCGGGACAGGGGACCTACGAGCAGTACTTC. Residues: CASSLLPGQGTYEQYF.

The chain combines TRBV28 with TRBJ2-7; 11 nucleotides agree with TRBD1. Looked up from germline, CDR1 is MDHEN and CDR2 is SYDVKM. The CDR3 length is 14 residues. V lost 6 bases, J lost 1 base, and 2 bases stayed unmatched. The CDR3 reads CASRGQGASYEQYF. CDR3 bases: TGTGCCAGCAGAGGACAGGGGGCGTCCTACGAGCAGTACTTC.

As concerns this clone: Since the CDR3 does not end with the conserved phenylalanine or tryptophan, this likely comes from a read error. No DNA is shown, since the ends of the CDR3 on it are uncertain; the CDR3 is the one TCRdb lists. CDR3 in amino acids: CASSGRQGSSAL. The gene calls are TRBV6-1 and TRBJ2-7; the table's TRBD1 call for D was not verified on the DNA. Counting both end residues, the CDR3 totals 12 amino acids. In germline, CDR1 is MNHNS, CDR2 SASEGT.